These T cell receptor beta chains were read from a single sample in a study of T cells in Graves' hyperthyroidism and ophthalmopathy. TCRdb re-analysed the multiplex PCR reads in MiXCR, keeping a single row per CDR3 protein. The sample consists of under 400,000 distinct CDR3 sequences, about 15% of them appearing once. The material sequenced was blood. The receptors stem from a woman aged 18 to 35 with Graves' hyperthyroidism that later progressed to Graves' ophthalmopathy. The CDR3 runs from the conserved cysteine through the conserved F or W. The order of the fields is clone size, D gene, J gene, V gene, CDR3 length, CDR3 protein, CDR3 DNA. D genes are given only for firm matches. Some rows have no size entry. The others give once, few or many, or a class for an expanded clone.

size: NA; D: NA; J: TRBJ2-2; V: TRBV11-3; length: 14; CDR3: CASSAHLGSWELFF; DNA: TGTGCCAGCAGCGCTCATCTCGGGTCCTGGGAGCTGTTTTTT
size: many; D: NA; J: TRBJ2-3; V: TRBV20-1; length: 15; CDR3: CSARDVAEATDTQYF; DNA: TGCAGTGCTAGAGATGTGGCGGAGGCCACAGATACGCAGTATTTT
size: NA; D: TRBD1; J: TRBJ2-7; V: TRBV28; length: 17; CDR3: CASSPPGQGASSYEQYF; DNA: TGTGCCAGCAGTCCCCCGGGACAGGGGGCGAGCTCCTACGAGCAGTACTTC
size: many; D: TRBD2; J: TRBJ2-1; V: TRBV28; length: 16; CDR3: CASSPAGGSSYNEQFF; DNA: TGTGCCAGCAGTCCAGCGGGAGGATCGTCCTACAATGAGCAGTTCTTC
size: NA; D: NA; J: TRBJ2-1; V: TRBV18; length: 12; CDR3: CASSRARDEQFF; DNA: TGTGCCAGCTCACGCGCTAGGGATGAGCAGTTCTTC
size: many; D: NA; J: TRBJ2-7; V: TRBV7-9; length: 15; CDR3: CASSLGGRGRYEQYF; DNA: TGTGCCAGCAGCTTAGGGGGCAGGGGTCGCTACGAGCAGTACTTC
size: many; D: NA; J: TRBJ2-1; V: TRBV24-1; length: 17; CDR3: CATSDLAFGTRNSEQFF; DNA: TGTGCCACCAGTGATTTGGCTTTTGGAACTAGAAATAGTGAGCAGTTCTTC
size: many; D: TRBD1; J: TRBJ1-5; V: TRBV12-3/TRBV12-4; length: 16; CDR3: CASRGDWDSPTQPQHF; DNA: TGTGCCAGCAGGGGAGATTGGGACAGCCCGACTCAGCCCCAGCATTTT
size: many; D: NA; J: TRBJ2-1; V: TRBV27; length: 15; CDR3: CASSSEDRSYNEQFF; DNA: TGTGCCAGCAGTTCTGAAGACAGGAGCTACAATGAGCAGTTCTTC
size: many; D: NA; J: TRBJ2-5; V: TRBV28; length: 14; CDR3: CASTTRGSEETQYF; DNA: TGTGCCAGCACCACAAGGGGTAGCGAAGAGACCCAGTACTTC
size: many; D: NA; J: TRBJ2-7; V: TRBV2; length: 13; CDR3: CASNGDVSYEQYF; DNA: TGTGCCAGCAATGGGGACGTCAGTTACGAGCAGTACTTC
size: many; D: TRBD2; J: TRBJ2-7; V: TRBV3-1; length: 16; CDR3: CASSHPGTSGSYEQYF; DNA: TGTGCCAGCAGCCATCCCGGGACTAGCGGGAGCTACGAGCAGTACTTC
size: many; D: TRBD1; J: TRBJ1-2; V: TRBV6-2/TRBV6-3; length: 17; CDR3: CASNTNPLRDRRYGYTF; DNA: TGTGCCAGCAACACAAACCCCCTCCGGGACAGGAGGTACGGCTACACCTTC